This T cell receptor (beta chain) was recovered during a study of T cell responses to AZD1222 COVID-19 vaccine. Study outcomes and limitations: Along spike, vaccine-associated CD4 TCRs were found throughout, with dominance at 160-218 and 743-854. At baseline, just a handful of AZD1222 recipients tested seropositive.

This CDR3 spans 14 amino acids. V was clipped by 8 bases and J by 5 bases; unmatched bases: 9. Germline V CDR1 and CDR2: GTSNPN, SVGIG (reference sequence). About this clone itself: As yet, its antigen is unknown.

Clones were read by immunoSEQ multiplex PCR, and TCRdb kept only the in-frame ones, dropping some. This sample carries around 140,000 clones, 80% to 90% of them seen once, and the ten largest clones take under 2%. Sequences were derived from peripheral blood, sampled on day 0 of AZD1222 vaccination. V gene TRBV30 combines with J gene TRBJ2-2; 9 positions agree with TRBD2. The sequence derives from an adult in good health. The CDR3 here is CAGTPGLATGELFF. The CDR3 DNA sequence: TGTGCCGGAACCCCGGGACTAGCAACCGGGGAGCTGTTTTTT.